Each of the 23 T cell receptor beta chains below was sequenced from the same sample in a study of cytotoxic CD8 clonotypes in ibrutinib-treated CLL. The assay was immunoSEQ multiplex PCR, and TCRdb's table has in-frame clones only and misses some. Of approximately 120,000 clones in the sample, less than 90% were seen once. Sequenced material: PBMCs, taken after 24 months of ibrutinib treatment. The receptors derive from a human donor with chronic lymphocytic leukemia.

The chain recombines TRBV30 with TRBJ2-3, with D possibly matching TRBD2 (5 bases). V lost 5 bases to trimming and J lost 2 bases, with 8 bases between them. This CDR3 is built from 12 residues. Germline CDR1 reads GTSNPN; CDR2 reads SVGIG (reference sequence). CDR3 DNA sequence: TGTGCCTGGGGGAGACACACAGATACGCAGTATTTT. This translates into CAWGRHTDTQYF.

The chain recombines TRBV6-1 with TRBJ1-5; D gene unclear. The V end lost 5 bases, the J end lost 6 bases, and 8 bases lay between the germline ends. Germline CDR1 MNHNS, CDR2 SASEGT. This CDR3 spans 12 amino acids. CDR3: CASSLSLQPQHF. The DNA for the CDR3 is TGTGCCAGCAGTCTCTCTCTTCAGCCCCAGCATTTT.

A word on this clone: Other DNA sequences within the sample encode an identical CDR3. V gene TRBV18 combines with J gene TRBJ2-2; no clear D. The CDR3 spans 14 residues. Germline V gene data show CDR1 as KGHSH and CDR2 as LQKENI. V shed 2 bases and J shed 1 base, with 5 bases lying between them. CDR3 sequence (DNA): TGTGCCAGCTCACCAGGGGTGAACACCGGGGAGCTGTTTTTT. Residues: CASSPGVNTGELFF.

The chain has TRBV11-2 and TRBJ1-2; possibly TRBD1 for D (6 bases). The CDR3 has 14 amino acids. Per the germline V gene, CDR1 is SGHAT and CDR2 is FQNNGV. V gave up 2 bases and J gave up 8 bases, with 15 bases separating them. This CDR3 reads CASSLPGALSGYTF. In nucleotides, the CDR3 is TGTGCCAGCAGCTTACCAGGGGCCCTTTCGGGCTACACCTTC.

The rearrangement uses TRBV5-4 and TRBJ1-6; 8 bases align to TRBD1. V lost 0 bases and J lost 3; bases outside the gene matches: 2. Germline CDR1 and CDR2: SGHNT and YYREEE (reference sequence). The CDR3 has 16 amino acids. The CDR3 nucleotides read TGTGCCAGCAGCTTGGGTGGGACAGGCTATAATTCACCCCTCCACTTT. It specifies CASSLGGTGYNSPLHF.

This clone is a singleton in its sample. The chain carries TRBV7-2 and TRBJ2-2; D might be TRBD1 or TRBD2, each matching 7 bases. V lost 4 bases, J lost 5 bases, and 14 bases lay in between. Germline values: CDR1 SGHTA, CDR2 FQGNSA. CDR3 length: 15 residues. The CDR3 here is CASSSAGGGTGELFF. For the CDR3, the DNA is TGTGCCAGCAGCTCGGCAGGGGGAGGGACCGGGGAGCTGTTTTTT.

The V and J genes are TRBV19 and TRBJ2-6, with 9 bases matching TRBD1. The CDR3 has 19 amino acids. J gave up 0 bases and V 6 bases, and 12 bases lay outside the gene matches. Per germline, CDR1 LNHDA and CDR2 SQIVND (reference sequence). CDR3 DNA sequence: TGTGCCAGTAGGGACAGGGGAGGTCGGGGGGCCTCTGGGGCCAACGTCCTGACTTTC. Amino acid sequence: CASRDRGGRGASGANVLTF.

The rearrangement links TRBV28 to TRBJ1-4; D is perhaps TRBD1 (5 bases). Deletions cut 3 bases from V and 2 bases from J, with 13 bases between. This CDR3 spans 16 amino acids. The germline gives CDR1 MDHEN, CDR2 SYDVKM. CDR3 amino acids: CASSFYGAVTNEKLFF. In DNA, the CDR3 is TGTGCCAGCAGTTTCTATGGGGCAGTCACTAATGAAAAACTGTTTTTT.

The chain couples TRBV7-8 to TRBJ2-5; 7 positions match TRBD2. Germline CDR1 and CDR2: SGHVS and FQNEAQ. This CDR3 is 15 amino acids long. Germline trimming cut 3 bases from V and 2 bases from J; bases unmatched to any gene: 6. The CDR3 reads CASSLAMGGQETQYF. The CDR3 nucleotides are TGTGCCAGCAGCTTGGCGATGGGGGGGCAAGAGACCCAGTACTTC.

V is TRBV20-1 and J is TRBJ2-5, with D unclear. CDR3 length equals 11 residues. Deletions cut 5 bases from V and 2 bases from J, with 6 bases between. The germline V gene has CDR1 DFQATT and CDR2 SNEGSKA (reference sequence). The CDR3 reads CSAPLQETQYF. CDR3 DNA: TGCAGTGCTCCGCTTCAAGAGACCCAGTACTTC.

The chain links TRBV27 to TRBJ2-3, with 10 bases fitting TRBD1. The length of the CDR3 is 15 residues. The J segment lost 4 bases and the V segment lost 3 bases, leaving 4 bases of the junction unmatched. Looked up from germline, CDR1 is MNHEY and CDR2 is SMNVEV (reference sequence). The CDR3 DNA reads TGTGCCAGCAGTTTTTGGGACAGGGGAGCAGATACGCAGTATTTT. Its protein is CASSFWDRGADTQYF.

There are a few counts of this clone. V gene TRBV7-2 combines with J gene TRBJ1-6; no clear D gene. V shed 5 bases and J shed 7 bases, with 12 bases lying between them. The CDR3 has 14 amino acids. Germline V gene data show CDR1 as SGHTA and CDR2 as FQGNSA. DNA for the CDR3: TGTGCCAGCAGCCTCAGGCCCCCGAATTCACCCCTCCACTTT. Amino acid sequence: CASSLRPPNSPLHF. The full variable domain, completed using reference TRBV7-2 and TRBJ1-6, is GAGVSQSPSNKVTEKGKDVELRCDPISGHTALYWYRQSLGQGLEFLIYFQGNSAPDKSGLPSDRFSAERTGGSVSTLTIQRTQQEDSAVYLCASSLRPPNSPLHFGNGTRLTVT.

V is TRBV19 and J is TRBJ2-3, with a weak D call TRBD1 (5 bases). V lost 2 bases and J 2 bases, leaving 14 bases between the germline ends. The CDR3 is 16 residues long. Germline CDR1 LNHDA, CDR2 SQIVND (reference sequence). CDR3 amino acids: CASSIYKQVNTDTQYF. The CDR3, as DNA: TGTGCCAGTAGTATATATAAACAGGTTAACACAGATACGCAGTATTTT. The full variable domain, rest sourced from reference TRBV19 and TRBJ2-3, is DGGITQSPKYLFRKEGQNVTLSCEQNLNHDAMYWYRQDPGQGLRLIYYSQIVNDFQKGDIAEGYSVSREKKESFPLTVTSAQKNPTAFYLCASSIYKQVNTDTQYFGPGTRLTVL.

The CDR3 DNA is TGTGCCAGCAGCCACCGGGTCTCCTACGAGCAGTACTTC. It is translated as CASSHRVSYEQYF. The chain recombines TRBV7-2 with TRBJ2-7; no reliable D call. The germline V gene encodes CDR1 SGHTA and CDR2 FQGNSA. This CDR3 contains 13 residues. V lost 5 bases to trimming and J lost 0 bases, with 8 bases between them.

The chain couples TRBV5-5 to TRBJ1-3, with D perhaps TRBD1 (6 bases). Germline CDR1 reads SGHKS; CDR2 reads YYEKEE (reference sequence). V was pared by 4 bases and J by 7 bases, with 12 bases between. The CDR3 contains 13 residues. The CDR3 DNA reads as TGTGCCAGCAGCCTGGGGACAAGGAACACCATATATTTT. It codes for CASSLGTRNTIYF.

The rearrangement joins TRBV6-5 to TRBJ1-5; 7 nucleotides line up with TRBD1. Per germline, CDR1 MNHEY and CDR2 SVGAGI. The CDR3 extends over 14 amino acids. V lost 7 bases, J lost 3 bases, and 6 bases stayed unmatched. The CDR3 bases are TGTGCCAGCATCCCAGGGGGGATCAATCAGCCCCAGCATTTT. Amino acids: CASIPGGINQPQHF.

The chain employs TRBV14 and TRBJ2-2, with TRBD2 matching over 11 bases. V trimming: 4 bases; J trimming: 3 bases; junction bases outside the gene matches: 10. The germline V gene encodes CDR1 SGHDN and CDR2 FVKESK. The CDR3 has 18 residues. CDR3: CASSRTRGLAAYTGELFF. The CDR3 DNA reads as TGTGCCAGCAGCCGAACCCGGGGACTAGCGGCTTACACCGGGGAGCTGTTTTTT.

This clone was picked up a small number of times. This chain links TRBV7-3 with TRBJ2-7; 9 bases are shared with TRBD2. The CDR3 length is 14 residues. V gave up 5 bases and J gave up 2 bases; unmatched junction bases: 4. Germline assignment: CDR1 SGHTA and CDR2 FQGTGA. The CDR3 coding sequence is TGTGCCAGCAGCCCCCTAGCGGGGCCCTACGAGCAGTACTTC. Translation gives CASSPLAGPYEQYF.

The chain uses TRBV27 and TRBJ1-4, with 9 positions matching TRBD1. V gave up 4 bases and J gave up 8 bases; unmatched junction bases: 8. Germline V CDR1 and CDR2: MNHEY, SMNVEV (reference sequence). This CDR3 region has 15 residues. The CDR3 sequence is CASSSPGQGTEKLFF. The CDR3 DNA reads as TGTGCCAGCAGTTCCCCGGGACAGGGAACAGAAAAACTGTTTTTT.

The V and J genes are TRBV5-6 and TRBJ1-2; D gene uncertain. The germline V and J ends were trimmed by 0 bases and 8 bases, with 14 bases remaining between them. The germline gives CDR1 SGHDT, CDR2 YYEEEE. The CDR3 spans 14 residues. CDR3 in DNA: TGTGCCAGCAGCTTGGTTGGCAGCCCGGAGGGCTACACCTTC. This sequence encodes CASSLVGSPEGYTF.

This clone was seen only once. This chain joins TRBV7-2 and TRBJ1-1; no clear D. V was shortened by 1 base and J by 6 bases, with 15 bases between the two germline ends. The germline V gene encodes CDR1 SGHTA and CDR2 FQGNSA. This CDR3 is built from 15 residues. The CDR3, as DNA: TGTGCCAGCAGCTTAGATGGGGAATCGGCGGCTGAAGCTTTCTTT. It encodes CASSLDGESAAEAFF.

The rearrangement links TRBV12-5 to TRBJ2-5; maybe TRBD2 (5 bases). There are 12 residues in the CDR3. Trimming took 7 bases from V and 5 from J, leaving 11 bases between them. From germline, CDR1 is LGHNT and CDR2 FRNRAP. CDR3 DNA: TGTGCTAGTGCACACTCGGGGGAGACCCAGTACTTC. Its translation is CASAHSGETQYF.

This clone was counted once. This chain links TRBV18 with TRBJ1-1; D is possibly TRBD1 (6 bases). The CDR3 is 14 amino acids. Germline V gene sequence: CDR1 KGHSH, CDR2 LQKENI. V was trimmed by 1 base and J by 11 bases, leaving 17 bases between them. The CDR3 reads CASSPRGTQEGAFF. The CDR3 DNA is TGTGCCAGCTCACCACGCGGGACACAAGAAGGGGCTTTCTTT.